This TCR beta chain was recovered during a study of blood T cells in healthy people across ages. Study conclusions and caveats: The donors' CMV status was not determined, possibly confounding changes in expanded clonotypes.

Between the trimmed V and J ends, which lost 6 bases and 8 bases, there was a span of 23 bases. From germline, CDR1 is SGHTA and CDR2 FQGNSA. The CDR3 consists of 15 residues. They isolated at least 6 million PBMCs from each sample. Together with a sample-barcoded 5' primer, a J-beta primer mix was included in a second PCR lasting roughly 6 to 12 cycles. TCRdb itself ran the 5' RACE reads through MiXCR, one entry per CDR3 protein. Here the sample spans some 710,000 distinct CDR3 sequences, 35% to 60% being singletons. To note about this clonotype: Its antigen is undetermined.

This chain uses TRBV7-2 with TRBJ2-7, with a weak D call TRBD1 (6 bases). This clonotype was obtained from a man older than 75 in good health. The sequenced sample consisted of blood. CDR3 region: CASSTEQGPCDQQYF. CDR3 sequence (DNA): TGTGCCAGCAGTACCGAACAGGGACCCTGCGATCAGCAGTACTTC.